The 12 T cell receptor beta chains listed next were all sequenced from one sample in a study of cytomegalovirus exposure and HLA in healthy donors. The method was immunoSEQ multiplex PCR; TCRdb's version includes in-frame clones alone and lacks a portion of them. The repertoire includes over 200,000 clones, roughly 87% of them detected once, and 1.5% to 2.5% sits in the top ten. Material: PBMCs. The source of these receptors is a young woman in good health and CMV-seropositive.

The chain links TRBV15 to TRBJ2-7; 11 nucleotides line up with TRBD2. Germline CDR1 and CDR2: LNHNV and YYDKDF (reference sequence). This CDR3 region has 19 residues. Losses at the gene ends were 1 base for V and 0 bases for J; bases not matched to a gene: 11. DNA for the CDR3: TGTGCCACCAGCAGAGGAATAGGTAGCGGGAGGGTATCCTCCTACGAGCAGTACTTC. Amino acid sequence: CATSRGIGSGRVSSYEQYF. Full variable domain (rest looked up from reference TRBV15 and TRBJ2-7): DAMVIQNPRYQVTQFGKPVTLSCSQTLNHNVMYWYQQKSSQAPKLLFHYYDKDFNNEADTPDNFQSRRPNTSFCFLDIRSPGLGDTAMYLCATSRGIGSGRVSSYEQYFGPGTRLTVT.

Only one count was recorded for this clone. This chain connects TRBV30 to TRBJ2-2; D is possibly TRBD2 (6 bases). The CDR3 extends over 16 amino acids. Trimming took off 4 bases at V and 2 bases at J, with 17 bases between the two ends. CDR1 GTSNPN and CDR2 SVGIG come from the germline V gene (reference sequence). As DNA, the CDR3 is TGTGCCTGGACTAGCGCGGACCTCTTCAACACCGGGGAGCTGTTTTTT. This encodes CAWTSADLFNTGELFF.

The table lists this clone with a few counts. The CDR3 spells CASSYGRALGANVLTF. In DNA form, the CDR3 reads TGTGCCAGCAGTTACGGGAGGGCTCTGGGGGCCAACGTCCTGACTTTC. V usage is TRBV6-5 and J usage is TRBJ2-6; 7 nucleotides align to TRBD2. Germline values: CDR1 MNHEY, CDR2 SVGAGI. The trim removed 2 bases at V and 4 bases at J, leaving 5 bases unmatched. This CDR3 has 16 residues.

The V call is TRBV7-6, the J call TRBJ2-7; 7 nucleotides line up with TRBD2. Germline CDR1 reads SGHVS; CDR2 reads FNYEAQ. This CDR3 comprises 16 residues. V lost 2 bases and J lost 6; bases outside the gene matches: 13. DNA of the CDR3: TGTGCCAGCAGCTTATTCGCGGGAGTGGGGCGGAGCGAGCAGTACTTC. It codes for CASSLFAGVGRSEQYF.

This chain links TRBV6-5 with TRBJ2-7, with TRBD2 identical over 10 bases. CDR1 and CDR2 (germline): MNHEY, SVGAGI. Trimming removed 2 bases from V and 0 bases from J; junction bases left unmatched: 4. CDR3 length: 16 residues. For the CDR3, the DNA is TGTGCCAGCAGTTACCCCTTAGCGGGAGGCTCCTACGAGCAGTACTTC. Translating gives CASSYPLAGGSYEQYF.

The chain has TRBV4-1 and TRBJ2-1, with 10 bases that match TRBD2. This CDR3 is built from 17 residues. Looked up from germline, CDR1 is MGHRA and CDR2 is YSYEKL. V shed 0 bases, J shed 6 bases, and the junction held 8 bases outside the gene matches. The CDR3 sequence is CASSQEAAGGRVNEQFF. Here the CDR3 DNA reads TGCGCCAGCAGCCAAGAAGCAGCGGGAGGGAGGGTCAATGAGCAGTTCTTC.

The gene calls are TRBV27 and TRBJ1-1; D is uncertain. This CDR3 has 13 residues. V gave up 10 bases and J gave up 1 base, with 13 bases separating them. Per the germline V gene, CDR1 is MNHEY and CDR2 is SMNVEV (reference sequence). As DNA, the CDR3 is TGTGCCACCATGAAGACGGGGAACACTGAAGCTTTCTTT. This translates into CATMKTGNTEAFF.

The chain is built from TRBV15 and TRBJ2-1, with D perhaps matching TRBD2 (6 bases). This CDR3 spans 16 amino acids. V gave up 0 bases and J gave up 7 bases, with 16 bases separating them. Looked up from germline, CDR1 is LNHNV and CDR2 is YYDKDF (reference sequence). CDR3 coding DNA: TGTGCCACCAGCAGAGAAGGAGGGGCGAATCATAATGAGCAGTTCTTC. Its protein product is CATSREGGANHNEQFF.

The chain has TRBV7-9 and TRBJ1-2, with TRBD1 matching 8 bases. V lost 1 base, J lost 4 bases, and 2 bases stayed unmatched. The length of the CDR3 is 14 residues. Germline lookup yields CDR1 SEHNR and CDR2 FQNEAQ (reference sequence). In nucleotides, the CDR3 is TGTGCCAGCAGCTTAGGGACAGGGAGCTATGGCTACACCTTC. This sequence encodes CASSLGTGSYGYTF.

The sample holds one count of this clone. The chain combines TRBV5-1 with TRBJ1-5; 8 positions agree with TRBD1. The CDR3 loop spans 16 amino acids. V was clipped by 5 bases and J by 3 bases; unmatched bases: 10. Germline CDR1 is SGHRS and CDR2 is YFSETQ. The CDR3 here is CASRGGQGSFNQPQHF. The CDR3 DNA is TGCGCCAGCAGGGGCGGACAGGGATCCTTCAATCAGCCCCAGCATTTT.

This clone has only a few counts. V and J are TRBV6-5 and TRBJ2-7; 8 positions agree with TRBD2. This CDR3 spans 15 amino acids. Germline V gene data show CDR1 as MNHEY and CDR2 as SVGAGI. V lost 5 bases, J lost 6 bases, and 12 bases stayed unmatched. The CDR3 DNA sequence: TGTGCCAGCAGTCTCTCCAGGCCGGCGGGGGGCGAGCAGTACTTC. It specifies CASSLSRPAGGEQYF.

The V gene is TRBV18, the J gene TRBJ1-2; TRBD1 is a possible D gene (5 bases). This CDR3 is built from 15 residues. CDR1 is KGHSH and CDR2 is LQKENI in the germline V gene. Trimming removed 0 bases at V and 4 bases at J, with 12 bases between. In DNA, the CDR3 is TGTGCCAGCTCACCACCGTCCCTCCAGGGCTATGGCTACACCTTC. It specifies CASSPPSLQGYGYTF.